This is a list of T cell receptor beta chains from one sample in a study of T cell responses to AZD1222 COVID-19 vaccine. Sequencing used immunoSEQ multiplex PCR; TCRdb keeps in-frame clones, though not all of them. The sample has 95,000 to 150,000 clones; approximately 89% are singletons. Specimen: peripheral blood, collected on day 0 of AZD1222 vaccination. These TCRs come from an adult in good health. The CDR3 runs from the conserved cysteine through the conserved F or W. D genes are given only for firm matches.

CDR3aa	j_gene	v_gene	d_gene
CAISDLAPGQGGNIQYF	TRBJ2-4	TRBV10-3	TRBD1
CASSLALSGQGYTF	TRBJ1-2	TRBV5-1	-
CASSLGGAGSHYGYTF	TRBJ1-2	TRBV27	-
CASRVSLSVTYEQYF	TRBJ2-7	TRBV28	-
CASSVSSGSPPRNTEAFF	TRBJ1-1	TRBV9	-
CASRTGTEFGGYTF	TRBJ1-2	TRBV2	-
CASRPSGAGELFF	TRBJ2-2	TRBV12-3/TRBV12-4	-
CASVWGTLAGAVGELFF	TRBJ2-2	TRBV2	TRBD2
CASTQRAGGLTGELFF	TRBJ2-2	TRBV2	TRBD2
CASSLVGGRVNEQFF	TRBJ2-1	TRBV7-3	TRBD2
CASSLRDTPLNEQYF	TRBJ2-7	TRBV5-4	-
CASSLMQGLHYNEQFF	TRBJ2-1	TRBV7-9	-
CASSQGPNEKLFF	TRBJ1-4	TRBV2	-
CASSSTGTDGDEKLFF	TRBJ1-4	TRBV7-9	-
CAISETGGIDTQYF	TRBJ2-3	TRBV10-3	TRBD1
CASGLATQGTEAFF	TRBJ1-1	TRBV12-5	-
CASSQGPTDEQFF	TRBJ2-1	TRBV5-1	-
CASSFRGPRQPQHF	TRBJ1-5	TRBV7-8	-
CASSPQGGVAKNIQYF	TRBJ2-4	TRBV7-2	-
CASRRGFGNTEAFF	TRBJ1-1	TRBV19	-
CASSQEDSGGGSNQPQHF	TRBJ1-5	TRBV4-2	-
CASSFVTSGSRGVHEQFF	TRBJ2-1	TRBV28	TRBD2
CAWETGRQIQPYEQYF	TRBJ2-7	TRBV30	-
CASSPRVLTAAFF	TRBJ1-1	TRBV4-2	-
CASSTGAAGNTIYF	TRBJ1-3	TRBV11-2	-
CASSSGVGEKLFF	TRBJ1-4	TRBV27	-
CASSTGQGANEQYF	TRBJ2-7	TRBV19	TRBD1
CASSGQGAGNTIYF	TRBJ1-3	TRBV6-5	TRBD1
CASRGGGLVTGELFF	TRBJ2-2	TRBV27	-
CASSMRTGVAEQYF	TRBJ2-7	TRBV19	TRBD1
CASSFGGNTEAFF	TRBJ1-1	TRBV27	-
CASSSPGTETQYF	TRBJ2-5	TRBV6-5	-
CASSRTGGTNYGYTF	TRBJ1-2	TRBV19	TRBD1
CATVRGGGATEAFF	TRBJ1-1	TRBV6-5	TRBD1
CSVAPGGYEQYF	TRBJ2-7	TRBV29-1	-
CAWTPQGRGPTEAFF	TRBJ1-1	TRBV30	-
CASSFSKRAYEQYF	TRBJ2-7	TRBV6-5	-
CASSQDRTADLGYTF	TRBJ1-2	TRBV3-1/TRBV3-2	-
CASSLESESPLHF	TRBJ1-6	TRBV5-1	-
CASGYLAGVGETQYF	TRBJ2-5	TRBV12-5	TRBD2
CASSRTGDF	TRBJ2-7	TRBV23-1	-
CASTSGDSLGTEAFF	TRBJ1-1	TRBV19	TRBD1
CASSLGPLNTGELFF	TRBJ2-2	TRBV5-5	-
CASSLGAAGNTGELFF	TRBJ2-2	TRBV5-1	-
CASSLNTGELFF	TRBJ2-2	TRBV27	-
CAAGLLGTDTQYF	TRBJ2-3	TRBV19	TRBD2
CAISEGRTNEKLFF	TRBJ1-4	TRBV10-3	-
CAWRALFSRGGYGYTF	TRBJ1-2	TRBV30	-
CASSNRNGEFF	TRBJ2-1	TRBV6-5	-
CASSDRAYGYTF	TRBJ1-2	TRBV6-1	-
CASSLQLAGEEQYF	TRBJ2-7	TRBV5-1	TRBD2
CASSTGTSFDTQYF	TRBJ2-3	TRBV5-1	TRBD2
CASRRGHRGNYGYTF	TRBJ1-2	TRBV28	TRBD1
CASSLGQGYTDTQYF	TRBJ2-3	TRBV27	TRBD1
CASSPLGAGAYEQYF	TRBJ2-7	TRBV18	-
CASRPGLAGSEQYF	TRBJ2-7	TRBV27	TRBD2
CASTQNLVGNTIYF	TRBJ1-3	TRBV19	-